This T cell receptor beta chain was captured in a study of shared clonotypes between healthy human individuals (TCRdb year 2020). General notes on the study: The cohort comprised a couple of women and a few men aged 18 to 49 years. For each donor, CD4 naive and CD4 memory were each given three plates, CD8 naive was given two plates, and CD8 memory was given one plate. Blood TCR repertoires of a handful of healthy adults were deeply sequenced to estimate repertoire size and the extent of clonotype sharing between individuals. To increase sequencing depth and limit assay-specific biases, TCR repertoire library preparation and sequencing were carried out by different laboratories using diverse techniques. Each donor's leukapheresis produced roughly between about 0.9 and 9.5 billion PBMCs. The investigation overall reported the following: Across a handful of donors, approximately 4.6% of naive CD4, 3.5% of naive CD8, 2% to 2.5% of memory CD4, and 0.4% to 0.45% of memory CD8 clonotypes were shared. Higher generation probabilities were observed for clonotypes shared by all four sorted-subset donors than for non-shared clonotypes. Sampling was restricted to blood, and TCR repertoires in tissues likely differ from the TCR repertoires found in blood. Naive subsets generally had larger estimated clonotype richness than memory subsets. Based on pairwise subsampling, the degree of clonotype sharing among donors was expected to be affected by sequencing depth. Because the study included a small number of donors, the genetic and exposure-history diversity represented was limited. Rarefaction of sorted-subset datasets indicated incomplete sequencing despite the large sequencing depth.

The donors were healthy, HIV-negative adults who had no recently reported acute infections or vaccinations. Every donor was a Caucasian adult residing in Nashville, Tennessee, USA. Magnetic negative selection was used to enrich CD4+ T cells, after which naive cells were positively selected on CD45RA and the negative fraction became the memory subset. After blood collection by leukapheresis, PBMCs were isolated using Ficoll-Histopaque density gradient centrifugation and then cryopreserved in the vapor phase of liquid nitrogen. Analytical flow cytometry was used to check the purity and quantity of each magnetically sorted T cell population. Genomic DNA was isolated from every sorted fraction and measured by UV absorbance on a Nanodrop 2000c. V and J are truncated by 0 bases and 6 bases respectively, leaving an intervening sequence of 18 bases. Including cysteine and phenylalanine, the CDR3 has 17 amino acids. Here the CDR3 DNA is all that survives: 51 bases in frame from base 1. Taken from the germline V gene, the CDR1 and CDR2 loops are SGHRS and YFSETQ.

As for this clone: The clone's antigen remains unknown. No much larger clone is present one base from it, and per-base qualities are unavailable.

Using the deep immunoSEQ assay, multiplex PCR amplified TCR CDR3 regions from genomic DNA. Extracted genomic DNA from each cell subset was distributed evenly across all wells of several immunoSEQ 96-well plates, and each plate was treated as a replicate. For sorted subsets, 200 to 250 ng genomic DNA, equal to about 30,000 T cell genomes, was loaded into each replicate PCR. Purified libraries were quantified with a Qubit 3.0 fluorometer, sized on a Bioanalyzer 2100, and re-quantified with the KAPA Library Quantification kit. A separate single-read 150-cycle Illumina NextSeq 550 flow cell was used to sequence each immunoSEQ 96-well plate. The published analysis was carried out like this. Because the immunoSEQ output held only junctional sequences and lacked quality scores, the filtering could not match the filtering applied to full-length reads. Sequences were annotated with PyIR, a Python wrapper for IgBLAST v1.9, and V/J genes and CDR3 were assigned using IMGT germline references. Reads with weak V/J assignments (E-value above 1e-6), missing CDR3, stop codons, out-of-frame junctions, or ambiguous translated residues were removed. V3J clonotypes were defined as sequences sharing the same inferred V gene, J gene, and CDR3 amino acid sequence. The percentage overlap between two repertoires was calculated by dividing the number of shared unique clonotypes by the size of the smaller repertoire. Richness of each repertoire was evaluated using RTK rarefaction, the Chao1 estimator, and Recon v2.1 estimates of unobserved clonotypes. Generation probabilities for all TCRbeta clonotypes obtained by the gDNA method from a few donors were computed using OLGA. What TCRdb holds here is the immuneACCESS table cut down to in-frame rearrangements. Part of the clones is not present; checked against another copy, under half of the missing clones reflect an unresolved V gene, and the others are unexplained. V, J and clone size are those of that table, while D and trimming were read from the DNA. Here the sample has some 2 million clones; 85% to 95% occur a single time. Roughly 0.13% of the sample is held by the ten biggest clonotypes.

What was sequenced was naive CD4+ T cells sorted from blood. The cell subset or site label, read with the paper, signifies: CD45RA+ positively selected. The TCR was taken from a young man in good health. The chain links TRBV5-1 with TRBJ2-2; TRBD1 is a weak D gene call, 6 bases matching. CDR3 reads: CASSLAKVKGVAGELFF. The sequenced DNA is TGCGCCAGCAGCTTGGCCAAAGTAAAGGGGGTGGCCGGGGAGCTGTTTTTT.